Described below is a single T cell receptor (beta chain) sequence and its context. Its antigen is not identified. These data come from a study of T cell clonotyping in hematopoietic cell transplantation. Overall study findings and caveats: Few recipient clonotypes overlapped donors; over 95% were de novo at given depth. CD4 and CD8 repertoire contributions could not be separated without sorting.

V was trimmed by 1 base and J by 3 bases, leaving 1 base between them. Germline-derived CDR1 and CDR2 are SGHTA and FQGNSA. The CDR3 contains 12 residues. Repertoires were generated with immunoSEQ multiplex PCR, while TCRdb's copy carries only in-frame clones and drops some. The table shows more than 65,000 clones, with 94% occurring only once. The chain joins TRBV7-2 to TRBJ2-1; unclear D gene. Sequencing was carried out using peripheral blood mononuclear cells. This clonotype originated in a man aged 50-60 years in good health. Some clones in this sample may be carry-over from other donors' samples. DNA for the CDR3: TGTGCCAGCAGCTTAGACTACAATGAGCAGTTCTTC. It encodes CASSLDYNEQFF.